The sequence of this T cell receptor beta chain was determined in a study of cytomegalovirus exposure and HLA in healthy donors. Study outcomes and limitations: It was reported that TCR beta sequences correctly inferred the HLA-A and HLA-B alleles for most subjects. Later genetic work tied a missense DCLRE1C variant to beta-chain V and J trimming. It emerged from a later analysis that several of the most significant clusters appeared to be linked to common viral pathogens.

Note on this clone: Its cognate antigen is unknown.

CDR1 SQVTM and CDR2 ANQGSEA come from the germline V gene. This CDR3 spans 12 amino acids. Trimming took off 0 bases at V and 4 bases at J, with 7 bases between the two ends. Primers: 60 Vbeta forward and 13 Jbeta reverse. Profiled with immunoSEQ multiplex PCR; TCRdb holds only in-frame clones, not every one. The sample includes approximately 84,000 clones, over 65% of them seen just once. The sequenced material came from PBMCs. This chain uses TRBV29-1 with TRBJ2-7, with D tentatively TRBD1 (6 bases). The sequence was collected from a man aged 35 to 55 in good health and CMV-seropositive. The CDR3 loop reads CSVEDRGYEQYF. CDR3 nucleotides: TGCAGCGTTGAAGACAGGGGTTACGAGCAGTACTTC.